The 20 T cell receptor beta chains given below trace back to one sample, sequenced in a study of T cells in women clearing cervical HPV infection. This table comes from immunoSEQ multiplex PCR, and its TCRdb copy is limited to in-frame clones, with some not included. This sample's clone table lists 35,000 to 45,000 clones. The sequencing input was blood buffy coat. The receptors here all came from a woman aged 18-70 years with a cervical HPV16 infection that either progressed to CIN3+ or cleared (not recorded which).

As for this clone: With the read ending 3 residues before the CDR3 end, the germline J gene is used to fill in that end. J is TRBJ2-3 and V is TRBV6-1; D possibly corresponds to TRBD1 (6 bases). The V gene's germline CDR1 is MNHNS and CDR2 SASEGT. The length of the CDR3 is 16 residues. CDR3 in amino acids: CASSEALTGRQQPQYF. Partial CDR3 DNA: TGTGCCAGCAGTGAAGCGCTTACAGGGCGGCAGCAGCCG.

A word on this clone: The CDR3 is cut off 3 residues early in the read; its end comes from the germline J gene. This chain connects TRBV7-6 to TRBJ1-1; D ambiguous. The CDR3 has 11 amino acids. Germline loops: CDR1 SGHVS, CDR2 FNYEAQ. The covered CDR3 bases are TGTGCCAGCAGCTTAGACAGAGGA. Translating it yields CASSLDRG. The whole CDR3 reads CASSLDRGAFF.

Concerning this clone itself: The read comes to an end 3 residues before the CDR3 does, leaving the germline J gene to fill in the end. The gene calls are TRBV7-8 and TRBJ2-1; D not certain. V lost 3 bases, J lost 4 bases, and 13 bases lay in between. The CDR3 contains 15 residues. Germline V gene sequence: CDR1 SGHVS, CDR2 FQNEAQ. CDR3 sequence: CASSLFEPLYNEQFF. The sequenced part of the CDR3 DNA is TGTGCCAGCAGCTTGTTTGAGCCGCTGTACAATGAG.

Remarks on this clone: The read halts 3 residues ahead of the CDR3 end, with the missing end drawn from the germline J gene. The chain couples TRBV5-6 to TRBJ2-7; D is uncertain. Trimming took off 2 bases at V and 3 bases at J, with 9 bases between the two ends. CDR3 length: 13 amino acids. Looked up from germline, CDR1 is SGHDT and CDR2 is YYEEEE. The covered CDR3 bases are TGTGCCAGCAGCTTAATCAGGATCTACGAG. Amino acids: CASSLIRIYE. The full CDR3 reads CASSLIRIYEQYF.

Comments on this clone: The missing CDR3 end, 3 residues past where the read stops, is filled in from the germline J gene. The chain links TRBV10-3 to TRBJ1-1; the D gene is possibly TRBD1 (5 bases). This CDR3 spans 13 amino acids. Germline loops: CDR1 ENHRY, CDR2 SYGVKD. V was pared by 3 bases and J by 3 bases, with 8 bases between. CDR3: CAISETRDTEAFF. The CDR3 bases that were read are TGTGCCATCAGTGAAACCAGGGACACTGAA.

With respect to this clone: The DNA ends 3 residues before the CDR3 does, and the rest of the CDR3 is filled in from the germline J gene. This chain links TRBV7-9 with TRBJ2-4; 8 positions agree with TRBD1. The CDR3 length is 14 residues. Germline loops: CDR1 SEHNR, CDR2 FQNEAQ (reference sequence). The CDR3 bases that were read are TGTGCCAGCAGCTTAGAGACAGGGGATTATGGT. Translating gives CASSLETGDYG. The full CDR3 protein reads CASSLETGDYGQYF.

The sequenced part of the CDR3 DNA is TGTGCCTGGAGTCTAAGGGGGAACACTGAA. Translating it yields CAWSLRGNTE. The complete CDR3 reads CAWSLRGNTEAFF. V usage is TRBV30 and J usage is TRBJ1-1, with a weak D call TRBD1 (5 bases). The read terminates 3 residues before the CDR3 end, so the remaining end is supplied by the germline J gene. V lost 2 bases, J lost 1 base, and 8 bases lay in between. CDR1 and CDR2 (germline): GTSNPN, SVGIG (reference sequence). This CDR3 has 13 amino acids.

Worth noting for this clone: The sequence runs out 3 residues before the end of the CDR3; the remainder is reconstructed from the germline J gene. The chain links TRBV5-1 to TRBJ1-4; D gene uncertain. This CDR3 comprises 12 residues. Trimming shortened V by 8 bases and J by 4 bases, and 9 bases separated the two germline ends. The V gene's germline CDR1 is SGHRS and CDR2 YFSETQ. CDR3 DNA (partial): TGCGCCAGTAAGGTCCTTAATGAAAAA. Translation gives CASKVLNEK. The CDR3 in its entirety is CASKVLNEKLFF. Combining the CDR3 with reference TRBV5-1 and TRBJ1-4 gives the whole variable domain KAGVTQTPRYLIKTRGQQVTLSCSPISGHRSVSWYQQTPGQGLQFLFEYFSETQRNKGNFPGRFSGRQFSNSRSEMNVSTLELGDSALYLCASKVLNEKLFFGSGTQLSVL.

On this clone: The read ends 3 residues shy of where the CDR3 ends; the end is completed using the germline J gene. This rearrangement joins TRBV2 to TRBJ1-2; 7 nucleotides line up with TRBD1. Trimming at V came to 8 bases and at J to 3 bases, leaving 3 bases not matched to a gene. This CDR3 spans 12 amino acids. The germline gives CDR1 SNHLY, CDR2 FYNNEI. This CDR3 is CASPDRDYGYTF. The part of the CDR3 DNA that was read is TGTGCCAGCCCAGACAGGGACTATGGC.

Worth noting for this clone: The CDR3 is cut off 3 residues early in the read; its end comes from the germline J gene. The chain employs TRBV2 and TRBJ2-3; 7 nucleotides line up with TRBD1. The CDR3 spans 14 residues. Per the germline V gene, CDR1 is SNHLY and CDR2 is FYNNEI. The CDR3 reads CASREGGVYQPQYF. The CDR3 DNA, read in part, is TGTGCCAGCCGGGAAGGGGGCGTTTATCAGCCG. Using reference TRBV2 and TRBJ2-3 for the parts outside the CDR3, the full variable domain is EPEVTQTPSHQVTQMGQEVILRCVPISNHLYFYWYRQILGQKVEFLVSFYNNEISEKSEIFDDQFSVERPDGSNFTLKIRSTKLEDSAMYFCASREGGVYQPQYFGPGTRLTVL.

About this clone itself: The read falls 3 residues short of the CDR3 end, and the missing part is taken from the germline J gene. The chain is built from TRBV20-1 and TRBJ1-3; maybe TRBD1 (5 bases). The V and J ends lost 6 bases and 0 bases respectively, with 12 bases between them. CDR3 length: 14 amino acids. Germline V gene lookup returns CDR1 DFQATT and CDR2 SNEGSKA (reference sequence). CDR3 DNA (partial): TGCAGTGCCAAAGACAGCCTCTCTGGAAACACC. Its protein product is CSAKDSLSGNT. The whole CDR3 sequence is CSAKDSLSGNTIYF.

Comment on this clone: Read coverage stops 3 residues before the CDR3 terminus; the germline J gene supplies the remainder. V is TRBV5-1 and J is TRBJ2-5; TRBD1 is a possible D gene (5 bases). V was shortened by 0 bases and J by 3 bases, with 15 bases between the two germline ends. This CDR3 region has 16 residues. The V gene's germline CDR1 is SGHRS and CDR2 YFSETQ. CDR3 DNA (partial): TGCGCCAGCAGCTTGGTACAAGGTTTAGGGGAAGAGACC. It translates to CASSLVQGLGEET. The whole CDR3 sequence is CASSLVQGLGEETQYF.

CDR3 bases read: TGTGCCATCATTCTGATAGGGGACAGGGGCACTGAA. Protein sequence: CAIILIGDRGTE. The whole CDR3 protein is CAIILIGDRGTEAFF. The chain links TRBV10-3 to TRBJ1-1; 10 positions match TRBD1. The CDR3 end falls 3 residues outside the read, so it is completed with the germline J gene. V lost 7 bases and J lost 4; bases outside the gene matches: 9. This CDR3 is built from 15 residues. Germline V CDR1 and CDR2: ENHRY, SYGVKD.

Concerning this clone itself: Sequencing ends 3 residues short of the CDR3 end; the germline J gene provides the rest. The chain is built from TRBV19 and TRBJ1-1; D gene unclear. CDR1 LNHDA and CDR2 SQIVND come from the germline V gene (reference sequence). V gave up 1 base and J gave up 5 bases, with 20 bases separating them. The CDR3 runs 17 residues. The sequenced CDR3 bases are TGTGCCAGTAGTATAGGACTCAGCACGACCTCCTTTACTGAA. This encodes CASSIGLSTTSFTE. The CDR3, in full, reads CASSIGLSTTSFTEAFF.

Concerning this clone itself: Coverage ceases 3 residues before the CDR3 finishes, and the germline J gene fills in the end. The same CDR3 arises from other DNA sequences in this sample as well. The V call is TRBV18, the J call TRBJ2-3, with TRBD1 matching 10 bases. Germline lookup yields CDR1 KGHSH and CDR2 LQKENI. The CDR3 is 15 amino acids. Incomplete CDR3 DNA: TGTGCCAGCTCACCAAGACAGGGGGCTGAAGAGACG. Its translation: CASSPRQGAEET. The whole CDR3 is CASSPRQGAEETQYF.

The CDR3 sequence is CASSSQGRDGQYF. CDR3 DNA (partial): TGTGCCAGCAGCTCACAGGGGAGGGATGGT. The J gene is TRBJ2-4, the V gene TRBV7-9; D possibly matches TRBD1 or TRBD2 (7 bases each). The CDR3 extends 3 residues past the end of the read, so its final part is completed from the germline J gene. The germline V gene encodes CDR1 SEHNR and CDR2 FQNEAQ (reference sequence). This CDR3 is 13 amino acids long.

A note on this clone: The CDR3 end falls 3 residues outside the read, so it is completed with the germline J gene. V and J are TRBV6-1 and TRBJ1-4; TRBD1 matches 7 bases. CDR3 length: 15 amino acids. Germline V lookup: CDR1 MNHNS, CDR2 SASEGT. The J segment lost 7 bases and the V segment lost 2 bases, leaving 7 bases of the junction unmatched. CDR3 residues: CASSETNRGGEKLFF. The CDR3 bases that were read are TGTGCCAGCAGTGAAACGAACAGGGGCGGTGAAAAA.

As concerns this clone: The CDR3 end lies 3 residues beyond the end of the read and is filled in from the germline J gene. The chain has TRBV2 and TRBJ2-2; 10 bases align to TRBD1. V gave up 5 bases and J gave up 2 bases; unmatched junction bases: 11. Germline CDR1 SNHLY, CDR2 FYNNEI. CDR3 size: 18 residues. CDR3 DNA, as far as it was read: TGTGCCAGCAGTCCGGGACAGGGGACCCCAACAAACACCGGGGAG. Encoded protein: CASSPGQGTPTNTGE. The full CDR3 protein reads CASSPGQGTPTNTGELFF.

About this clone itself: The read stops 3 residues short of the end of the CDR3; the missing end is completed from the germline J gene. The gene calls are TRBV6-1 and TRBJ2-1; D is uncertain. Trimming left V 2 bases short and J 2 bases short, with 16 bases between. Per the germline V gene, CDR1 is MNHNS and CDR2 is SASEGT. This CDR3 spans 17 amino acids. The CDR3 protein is CASSETGGGYAYNEQFF. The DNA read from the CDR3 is TGTGCCAGCAGTGAAACTGGCGGCGGTTACGCCTACAATGAG.

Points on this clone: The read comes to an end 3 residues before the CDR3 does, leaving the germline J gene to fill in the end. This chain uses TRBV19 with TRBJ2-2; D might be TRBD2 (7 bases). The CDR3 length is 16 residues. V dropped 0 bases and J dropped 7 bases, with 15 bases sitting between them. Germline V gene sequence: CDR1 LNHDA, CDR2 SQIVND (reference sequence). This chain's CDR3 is CASSIDRRGAGGELFF. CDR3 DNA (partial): TGTGCCAGTAGTATAGACCGACGGGGGGCTGGCGGGGAG. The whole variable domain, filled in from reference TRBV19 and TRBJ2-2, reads DGGITQSPKYLFRKEGQNVTLSCEQNLNHDAMYWYRQDPGQGLRLIYYSQIVNDFQKGDIAEGYSVSREKKESFPLTVTSAQKNPTAFYLCASSIDRRGAGGELFFGEGSRLTVL.